Sequencing of this T cell receptor (beta chain) was carried out in a study of T-cell reconstitution after alpha-beta-depleted transplantation in children. V trimming: 4 bases; J trimming: 9 bases; junction bases outside the gene matches: 7. The CDR3 is made up of 13 amino acids. The table lists this clonotype with a few counts. Preparation of the TCRbeta library used unique molecular identifiers. TCRdb re-called the PCR reads through MiXCR, storing one row per CDR3 protein. The sample records 300,000 to 400,000 distinct CDR3 sequences, 13% being singletons. This chain links TRBV12-3 or TRBV12-4 with TRBJ2-7; the match to TRBD1 covers 9 bases. Sequencing used PBMCs, obtained from the stem cell graft. This sequence originates from a human donor who donated a stem cell graft to a child with Fanconi anemia. CDR3 nucleotides: TGTGCCAGCAGTTACTCGACAGGGGGAGGGCAGTACTTC. It yields the protein CASSYSTGGGQYF.